Listed below are T cell receptor beta chains from one sample, sequenced in a study of OX40 agonist ivuxolimab in advanced cancers. Measured with immunoSEQ multiplex PCR; TCRdb has only the in-frame clones, and not every one. The top ten hold 4% to 4.5% of the sample, which has 54,000 or so clones, 80% seen once. The sample here was CD4+ or CD8+ T cells sorted from blood, taken in a trial of the OX40 agonist ivuxolimab. The receptors stem from an adult with an advanced solid tumor such as melanoma, head and neck, liver or kidney cancer. Each CDR3 is given with its conserved first and last residue. Each record gives: J gene, clone size, V gene, D gene, CDR3 protein, CDR3 DNA. The D gene is left open where the match is weak. Not every row has a clone size; where given, it reads once, few, many or a size class.

J: TRBJ2-2
size: .
V: TRBV5-5
D: TRBD2
CDR3: CASSLGPGTSGTGELFF
DNA: TGTGCCAGCAGCTTGGGCCCAGGGACTAGCGGGACCGGGGAGCTGTTTTTT

J: TRBJ1-2
size: .
V: TRBV11-2
D: TRBD1
CDR3: CASSLGGGDTGAHTF
DNA: TGTGCCAGCAGCTTAGGGGGCGGGGACACAGGGGCCCACACCTTC

J: TRBJ1-2
size: .
V: TRBV19
D: .
CDR3: CASSIRRKGSYGYTF
DNA: TGTGCCAGTAGTATTAGACGGAAGGGGTCCTATGGCTACACCTTC

J: TRBJ2-3
size: .
V: TRBV2
D: .
CDR3: CASSDGSRRFTDTQYF
DNA: TGTGCCAGCAGTGACGGTTCGCGGCGGTTCACAGATACGCAGTATTTT

J: TRBJ2-1
size: .
V: TRBV30
D: .
CDR3: CAWSWAPRNNEQFF
DNA: TGTGCCTGGAGTTGGGCACCCAGAAACAATGAGCAGTTCTTC

J: TRBJ1-4
size: few
V: TRBV6-6
D: .
CDR3: CASSPGFMNEKLFF
DNA: TGTGCCAGCAGTCCAGGGTTTATGAATGAAAAACTGTTTTTT

J: TRBJ1-1
size: .
V: TRBV4-3
D: .
CDR3: CASSQDWQDTEAFF
DNA: TGCGCCAGCAGCCAAGATTGGCAGGACACTGAAGCTTTCTTT

J: TRBJ2-3
size: .
V: TRBV28
D: .
CDR3: CATVFQPFDTQYF
DNA: TGTGCCACGGTCTTCCAGCCGTTTGATACGCAGTATTTT

J: TRBJ1-3
size: .
V: TRBV7-9
D: .
CDR3: CASSLRGGTGGNTIYF
DNA: TGTGCCAGCAGCTTACGCGGGGGGACGGGTGGAAACACCATATATTTT

J: TRBJ2-1
size: .
V: TRBV5-1
D: TRBD1
CDR3: CASSPPQGVLLNEQFF
DNA: TGCGCCAGCAGCCCGCCTCAGGGGGTTTTGCTCAATGAGCAGTTCTTC

J: TRBJ1-6
size: .
V: TRBV5-1
D: .
CDR3: CASRLAGSPHSPLHF
DNA: TGCGCCAGCAGACTGGCGGGGTCCCCCCATTCACCCCTCCACTTT

J: TRBJ2-7
size: .
V: TRBV7-2
D: .
CDR3: CASSLGSPPLGEQYF
DNA: TGTGCCAGCAGCTTAGGGTCCCCTCCACTGGGAGAGCAGTACTTC

J: TRBJ1-1
size: .
V: TRBV2
D: .
CDR3: CASSVARYGTEAFF
DNA: TGTGCCAGCAGCGTTGCGAGGTATGGCACTGAAGCTTTCTTT

J: TRBJ1-1
size: few
V: TRBV9
D: .
CDR3: CASSVDPGLGVAFF
DNA: TGTGCCAGCAGCGTAGACCCGGGCCTGGGTGTAGCTTTCTTT

J: TRBJ1-5
size: .
V: TRBV6-6
D: .
CDR3: CATRDGDQPQHF
DNA: TGTGCCACCCGGGACGGAGATCAGCCCCAGCATTTT

J: TRBJ1-1
size: once
V: TRBV7-8
D: .
CDR3: CASSPQGASEAFF
DNA: TGTGCCAGCAGCCCACAGGGCGCTAGTGAAGCTTTCTTT

J: TRBJ2-3
size: .
V: TRBV7-9
D: .
CDR3: CASTRGHDTDTQYF
DNA: TGTGCCAGCACTAGGGGACACGACACAGATACGCAGTATTTT

J: TRBJ1-2
size: once
V: TRBV9
D: TRBD1
CDR3: CASSQGAIYREGYTF
DNA: TGTGCCAGCAGCCAGGGGGCGATCTACAGGGAAGGCTACACCTTC

J: TRBJ2-2
size: .
V: TRBV5-1
D: .
CDR3: CASSQNTGELFF
DNA: TGCGCCAGCAGCCAGAACACCGGGGAGCTGTTTTTT

J: TRBJ2-3
size: .
V: TRBV28
D: TRBD1
CDR3: CATRGVQGAAGTQYF
DNA: TGTGCCACAAGAGGGGTACAGGGGGCCGCCGGTACGCAGTATTTT

J: TRBJ2-5
size: .
V: TRBV6-5
D: TRBD1
CDR3: CASSYRDREQETQYF
DNA: TGTGCCAGCAGTTACCGGGACAGGGAACAAGAGACCCAGTACTTC

J: TRBJ2-3
size: .
V: TRBV27
D: TRBD2
CDR3: CASSSLASGGRRDTQYF
DNA: TGTGCCAGCAGTTCCCTGGCTAGCGGGGGGCGTCGAGATACGCAGTATTTT

J: TRBJ1-2
size: .
V: TRBV5-4
D: .
CDR3: CASSLRTYGYTF
DNA: TGTGCCAGCAGCTTGCGGACCTATGGCTACACCTTC

J: TRBJ2-3
size: .
V: TRBV6-1
D: TRBD2
CDR3: CASSSSGTTDTQYF
DNA: TGTGCCAGCAGTTCTAGCGGGACCACAGATACGCAGTATTTT

J: TRBJ1-3
size: .
V: TRBV7-2
D: .
CDR3: CASSLVLPGNTIYF
DNA: TGTGCCAGCAGCCTCGTGCTGCCTGGAAACACCATATATTTT

J: TRBJ1-2
size: .
V: TRBV27
D: TRBD1
CDR3: CASSQQGGSYGYTF
DNA: TGTGCCAGCAGTCAACAGGGGGGTAGCTATGGCTACACCTTC

J: TRBJ2-3
size: .
V: TRBV5-5
D: .
CDR3: CASSRWGTDTQYF
DNA: TGTGCCAGCAGCCGTTGGGGCACAGATACGCAGTATTTT

J: TRBJ2-7
size: .
V: TRBV11-2
D: .
CDR3: CASSAGPYEQYF
DNA: TGTGCCAGCAGCGCTGGGCCATACGAGCAGTACTTC

J: TRBJ1-1
size: .
V: TRBV27
D: .
CDR3: CASREGEMNTEAFF
DNA: TGTGCCAGCAGAGAAGGGGAGATGAACACTGAAGCTTTCTTT

J: TRBJ1-5
size: few
V: TRBV27
D: .
CDR3: CASSRAGFTQEPQHF
DNA: TGTGCCAGCAGTAGGGCAGGCTTCACCCAGGAGCCCCAGCATTTT

J: TRBJ1-2
size: .
V: TRBV5-5
D: TRBD1
CDR3: CASSFGTGEGYTF
DNA: TGTGCCAGCAGCTTTGGGACAGGGGAAGGCTACACCTTC

J: TRBJ2-5
size: .
V: TRBV11-2
D: .
CDR3: CASSSGRDRTSRTQYF
DNA: TGTGCCAGCAGCTCCGGTCGGGACCGAACTTCACGGACCCAGTACTTC

J: TRBJ2-5
size: .
V: TRBV7-2
D: TRBD1
CDR3: CASSLKIGTESAQYF
DNA: TGTGCCAGCAGCCTCAAGATCGGGACAGAAAGTGCCCAGTACTTC

J: TRBJ2-2
size: .
V: TRBV5-1
D: TRBD1
CDR3: CASSSTGTGGYIAGELFF
DNA: TGCGCCAGCAGCTCCACCGGGACAGGGGGTTATATCGCCGGGGAGCTGTTTTTT

J: TRBJ2-7
size: .
V: TRBV10-3
D: .
CDR3: CAISGGHEQYF
DNA: TGTGCCATCAGTGGGGGTCACGAGCAGTACTTC

J: TRBJ2-1
size: few
V: TRBV28
D: .
CDR3: CASTTGAPYNEQFF
DNA: TGTGCCAGCACAACTGGTGCCCCCTACAATGAGCAGTTCTTC

J: TRBJ1-2
size: .
V: TRBV12-5
D: .
CDR3: CASGTEGGTEHTYGYTF
DNA: TGTGCTAGTGGTACCGAAGGCGGGACGGAGCACACCTATGGCTACACCTTC

J: TRBJ2-7
size: .
V: TRBV4-2
D: .
CDR3: CASSHQRNSYEQYF
DNA: TGTGCCAGCAGCCACCAGCGGAATTCCTACGAGCAGTACTTC

J: TRBJ1-2
size: .
V: TRBV7-2
D: .
CDR3: CASSPQPGLGYTF
DNA: TGTGCCAGCAGCCCACAACCGGGGCTCGGCTACACCTTC

J: TRBJ2-3
size: once
V: TRBV5-6
D: .
CDR3: CASSFPTYTDTQYF
DNA: TGTGCCAGCAGCTTCCCTACTTACACAGATACGCAGTATTTT

J: TRBJ1-1
size: .
V: TRBV19
D: .
CDR3: CASSKQGDTEAFF
DNA: TGTGCCAGTAGCAAACAGGGCGACACTGAAGCTTTCTTT

J: TRBJ1-1
size: .
V: TRBV12-5
D: .
CDR3: CASGHGGNTEAFF
DNA: TGTGCTAGTGGCCATGGGGGGAACACTGAAGCTTTCTTT

J: TRBJ2-1
size: few
V: TRBV6-6
D: .
CDR3: CASRAGEAGAHEQFF
DNA: TGTGCCAGCAGAGCGGGTGAGGCGGGGGCCCATGAGCAGTTCTTC

J: TRBJ1-2
size: .
V: TRBV18
D: .
CDR3: CASSPDIYGYTF
DNA: TGTGCCAGCTCACCGGACATCTATGGCTACACCTTC

J: TRBJ1-3
size: few
V: TRBV2
D: .
CDR3: CASSRRAPSSGNTIYF
DNA: TGTGCCAGCAGTCGTCGTGCGCCCAGCTCTGGAAACACCATATATTTT

J: TRBJ1-1
size: .
V: TRBV5-5
D: TRBD1
CDR3: CASSARQGRTEAFF
DNA: TGTGCCAGCAGCGCCCGACAGGGTCGCACTGAAGCTTTCTTT

J: TRBJ1-2
size: .
V: TRBV7-9
D: .
CDR3: CAGRKENYGYTF
DNA: TGTGCCGGAAGGAAAGAAAACTATGGCTACACCTTC

J: TRBJ1-5
size: .
V: TRBV28
D: .
CDR3: CASSLLRDSYSNQPQHF
DNA: TGTGCCAGCAGTTTACTAAGGGACTCATATAGCAATCAGCCCCAGCATTTT

J: TRBJ2-7
size: .
V: TRBV6-6
D: .
CDR3: CASSYEGAYEQYF
DNA: TGTGCCAGCAGTTATGAAGGGGCCTACGAGCAGTACTTC

J: TRBJ1-1
size: .
V: TRBV11-2
D: .
CDR3: CASRRGIGAEAFF
DNA: TGTGCCAGCAGAAGGGGGATCGGCGCTGAAGCTTTCTTT

J: TRBJ2-6
size: .
V: TRBV6-5
D: .
CDR3: CASRTETSGANVLTF
DNA: TGTGCCAGCAGGACAGAGACCTCTGGGGCCAACGTCCTGACTTTC

J: TRBJ2-1
size: .
V: TRBV19
D: TRBD1
CDR3: CASSITGAGYNEQFF
DNA: TGTGCCAGTAGTATAACAGGGGCCGGCTACAATGAGCAGTTCTTC

J: TRBJ2-3
size: .
V: TRBV28
D: TRBD2
CDR3: CASQREKGTDTQYF
DNA: TGTGCCAGCCAGCGGGAGAAAGGGACAGATACGCAGTATTTT

J: TRBJ2-7
size: .
V: TRBV5-4
D: TRBD2
CDR3: CASSFGTTSGRLTYEQYF
DNA: TGTGCCAGCAGCTTCGGGACGACTAGCGGGAGATTGACCTACGAGCAGTACTTC

J: TRBJ2-5
size: .
V: TRBV6-1
D: TRBD1
CDR3: CASSEDRGQGETQYF
DNA: TGTGCCAGCAGTGAGGACAGGGGGCAAGGGGAGACCCAGTACTTC

J: TRBJ2-7
size: .
V: TRBV19
D: .
CDR3: CASKGAGYEQYF
DNA: TGTGCCAGTAAAGGCGCAGGCTACGAGCAGTACTTC

J: TRBJ1-1
size: .
V: TRBV29-1
D: .
CDR3: CSVEEGRNTEAFF
DNA: TGCAGCGTTGAAGAAGGAAGGAACACTGAAGCTTTCTTT